This is a list of T cell receptor beta chains from one sample in a study of blood T cells in healthy people across ages. TCRdb ran MiXCR on the 5' RACE reads and lists one entry per CDR3 protein. The sample includes approximately 1.5 million distinct CDR3 sequences, about 42% of them seen just once. Sequencing input: blood. These receptor sequences come from a woman between 18 and 30 years old in good health. The conserved cysteine and the conserved F or W are not part of the CDR3 here.

J | V | CDR3
TRBJ2-5 | TRBV7-9 | SSSLRQIQETQY
TRBJ1-5 | TRBV27 | ASSHGKNQPQH
TRBJ2-3 | TRBV6-6 | ASSSGLRGDTQY
TRBJ2-1 | TRBV20-1 | SATPGGQYNEQF
TRBJ2-1 | TRBV12-3/TRBV12-4 | ASVPRGGRAHNEQF
TRBJ2-7 | TRBV4-3 | ASSAAPAGEGEQY
TRBJ2-1 | TRBV6-2/TRBV6-3 | ASGDWSSYNEQF
TRBJ2-6 | TRBV11-2 | ASSPVGLGIVRVSGANVQT
TRBJ1-2 | TRBV29-1 | SVGQGYGYT
TRBJ2-7 | TRBV6-8 | ASSYPSQGNGAAYEQY
TRBJ1-2 | TRBV20-1 | SASPLDNYGYT
TRBJ2-6 | TRBV7-8 | ASSLQAVGFVGANVLT
TRBJ1-5 | TRBV12-3/TRBV12-4 | ASSPGTGPYETQH
TRBJ2-7 | TRBV4-1 | ASSPEDRVNYEQY
TRBJ1-2 | TRBV6-5 | ASSYSNRGHYGYT
TRBJ2-2 | TRBV7-9 | ASSSGLGGTGELF
TRBJ1-3 | TRBV4-3 | ASSQEPSNTIY
TRBJ2-1 | TRBV3-1 | ASSQEGAYYNEQF
TRBJ2-7 | TRBV4-3 | ASSQDGCEQY
TRBJ2-7 | TRBV20-1 | SAKYRVDEQY
TRBJ1-2 | TRBV6-5 | ASSADTVWGYT
TRBJ2-3 | TRBV25-1 | ASSDRVSTDTQY
TRBJ2-7 | TRBV10-3 | AIGSLGEQY